This T cell receptor (beta chain) was documented in a study of T-cell reconstitution after alpha-beta-depleted transplantation in children. Findings and limits, study-wide: Several patients had high TCRbeta diversity at day 60; it came from surviving recipient T cells and thymic progenitors. About two months after transplant, alpha-beta T cells reportedly came from several hundred expanded graft clones. From newly produced T cells came most of the T-cell counts and diversity one year after transplant.

The J segment lost 4 bases and the V segment lost 5 bases, leaving 14 bases of the junction unmatched. The germline V gene encodes CDR1 SGHTA and CDR2 FQGNSA. There are 17 residues in the CDR3. Unique molecular identifiers were built into the TCRbeta library. TCRdb reanalysed the PCR reads using MiXCR and keeps one entry per CDR3 protein. The sample has just over 950,000 distinct CDR3 sequences, roughly 31% seen once. Details on this clonotype: Its target is not known.

The rearrangement uses TRBV7-2 and TRBJ1-3; 7 positions match TRBD1. The input for sequencing was PBMCs, mostly from graft donor cells, taken 360 days after TCRalphabeta/CD19-depleted stem cell transplant. This TCR was recovered from a boy in the first two years of life who had a stem cell transplant for SCID, so the T cells may come from the graft donor. CDR3 region: CASSQLPGQLAGNTIYF. CDR3 DNA sequence: TGTGCCAGCAGCCAGTTGCCGGGACAGCTTGCAGGAAACACCATATATTTT.